This is a list of T cell receptor beta chains from one sample in a study of blood T cell repertoires in COVID-19. Sequenced by immunoSEQ multiplex PCR; TCRdb stores in-frame clones only, minus some. This table holds about 260,000 clones, 83% found once. Sequenced input: peripheral blood. The receptors stem from a woman between 50 and 59 years old who had recovered from COVID-19. Each CDR3 is given with its conserved first and last residue. A D gene is named only where the DNA matches it firmly. Size values are once, few and many counts, or a class for expanded clones, and some rows have none.

>NA|NA|TRBJ2-3|TRBV5-1
CASSAPRDTNTDTQYF
TGCGCCAGCAGCGCCCCCCGGGACACCAACACAGATACGCAGTATTTT
>few|NA|TRBJ2-2|TRBV6-1
CASSEYEGWAGELFF
TGTGCCAGCAGTGAATACGAGGGCTGGGCCGGGGAGCTGTTTTTT
>NA|TRBD2|TRBJ2-5|TRBV7-2
CASSLGTSGGVTQYF
TGTGCCAGCAGCCTTGGGACTAGCGGGGGAGTGACCCAGTACTTC
>NA|NA|TRBJ1-2|TRBV11-2
CASSLDGADYGYTF
TGTGCCAGCAGCTTAGATGGGGCAGACTATGGCTACACCTTC
>NA|NA|TRBJ2-6|TRBV10-1
CARGSFAGVLSGANVLTF
TGCGCCAGGGGGTCTTTTGCAGGGGTACTTTCTGGGGCCAACGTCCTGACTTTC
>NA|TRBD1|TRBJ2-1|TRBV6-5
CASSLVGQGNYEQFF
TGTGCCAGCAGTTTAGTGGGACAGGGGAACTATGAGCAGTTCTTC
>NA|TRBD1|TRBJ1-2|TRBV6-2/TRBV6-3
CASSYGTGPYYSYTF
TGTGCCAGCAGTTATGGGACAGGGCCTTACTATTCCTACACCTTC
>few|NA|TRBJ2-5|TRBV6-2/TRBV6-3
CASSPDTQETQYF
TGTGCCAGCAGTCCCGACACTCAAGAGACCCAGTACTTC
>NA|TRBD1|TRBJ2-3|TRBV7-9
CASSSPPGGTGGSTDTQYF
TGTGCCAGCAGCTCACCTCCTGGGGGGACAGGGGGATCCACAGATACGCAGTATTTT
>NA|TRBD2|TRBJ2-3|TRBV6-5
CASRHIERGIDTQYF
TGTGCCAGCAGGCACATAGAGCGGGGGATAGATACGCAGTATTTT
>NA|NA|TRBJ1-2|TRBV20-1
CSASSLETRGGNYGYTF
TGCAGTGCTAGTAGCCTAGAGACCCGCGGGGGTAACTATGGCTACACCTTC
>many|NA|TRBJ1-6|TRBV11-2
CASSLVVSNSPLHF
TGTGCCAGCAGCTTAGTCGTCAGTAATTCACCCCTCCACTTT
>NA|NA|TRBJ1-2|TRBV24-1
CATSDNRWGYTF
TGTGCCACCAGTGATAACCGGTGGGGCTACACCTTC
>NA|NA|TRBJ1-1|TRBV7-9
CASDLRTGEATEAFF
TGTGCCAGCGACCTAAGAACGGGGGAGGCCACTGAAGCTTTCTTT
>once|NA|TRBJ1-6|TRBV27
CASSLGGRNSPLHF
TGTGCCAGCAGTCTGGGTGGGAGGAATTCACCCCTCCACTTT
>NA|TRBD1|TRBJ2-7|TRBV28
CASSSWGQGTYEQYF
TGTGCCAGCAGTTCCTGGGGACAGGGAACCTACGAGCAGTACTTC
>few|TRBD2|TRBJ2-1|TRBV5-6
CASSSSGGALDEQFF
TGTGCCAGCAGCTCGAGCGGGGGGGCTTTAGATGAGCAGTTCTTC
>NA|TRBD2|TRBJ2-7|TRBV6-2/TRBV6-3
CASRPPSNGRQQYF
TGTGCCAGCAGACCTCCTAGCAACGGGAGGCAGCAGTACTTC
>NA|NA|TRBJ1-5|TRBV19
CASSVMGGGNQPQHF
TGTGCCAGTAGTGTAATGGGGGGTGGCAATCAGCCCCAGCATTTT
>NA|TRBD1|TRBJ1-3|TRBV3-1/TRBV3-2
CASTTTGSPGNTIYF
TGTGCCAGCACCACGACAGGGAGCCCTGGAAACACCATATATTTT
>NA|NA|TRBJ1-1|TRBV5-5
CASSLGRGTEAFF
TGTGCCAGCAGCTTGGGCAGGGGTACTGAAGCTTTCTTT
>NA|TRBD1|TRBJ1-2|TRBV28
CASRGTGDGYTF
TGTGCCAGCAGGGGGACAGGGGATGGCTACACCTTC
>NA|NA|TRBJ2-2|TRBV11-3
CASSPRGTGELFF
TGTGCCAGCAGCCCAAGGGGGACCGGGGAGCTGTTTTTT
>NA|NA|TRBJ2-7|TRBV19
CASSIGYSPTYEQYF
TGTGCCAGTAGCATAGGTTACAGTCCGACCTACGAGCAGTACTTC
>NA|NA|TRBJ2-5|TRBV5-1
CASSPELGETQYF
TGCGCCAGCAGCCCCGAGCTCGGGGAGACCCAGTACTTC
>few|TRBD1|TRBJ1-4|TRBV5-1
CASSGGTANEKLFF
TGCGCCAGCAGCGGCGGGACAGCTAATGAAAAACTGTTTTTT
>NA|NA|TRBJ2-7|TRBV6-5
CASSNVAGLTYEQYF
TGTGCCAGCAGTAACGTCGCAGGGCTAACCTACGAGCAGTACTTC
>NA|TRBD2|TRBJ2-5|TRBV5-1
CASSLDTGRGEGETQYF
TGCGCCAGCAGCTTGGATACGGGGCGAGGGGAGGGAGAGACCCAGTACTTC
>NA|NA|TRBJ1-1|TRBV19
CGSGEGAEAFF
TGTGGCTCAGGGGAGGGGGCTGAAGCTTTCTTT
>NA|NA|TRBJ1-5|TRBV2
CASSETSSNQPQHF
TGTGCCAGCAGTGAAACATCAAGCAATCAGCCCCAGCATTTT
>NA|NA|TRBJ1-2|TRBV9
CASSPDRQSYGYTF
TGTGCCAGCAGCCCCGACAGACAGTCCTATGGCTACACCTTC
>NA|TRBD1|TRBJ1-4|TRBV3-1/TRBV3-2
CASSRQGLNEKLFF
TGTGCCAGCAGCCGACAGGGTTTGAATGAAAAACTGTTTTTT
>NA|TRBD1|TRBJ1-1|TRBV19
CASSTGNTGAPEAFF
TGTGCCAGTAGTACAGGAAATACAGGGGCCCCTGAAGCTTTCTTT
>NA|NA|TRBJ1-4|TRBV13
CASSPPGATNEKLFF
TGTGCCAGCAGCCCCCCGGGGGCAACTAATGAAAAACTGTTTTTT
>NA|NA|TRBJ2-5|TRBV5-1
CASSLGAAYQETQYF
TGCGCCAGCAGCTTGGGAGCGGCGTACCAAGAGACCCAGTACTTC
>NA|NA|TRBJ2-3|TRBV4-1
CASSPLPGADTQYF
TGCGCCAGCAGCCCACTACCCGGGGCAGATACGCAGTATTTT
>NA|TRBD1|TRBJ2-7|TRBV7-9
CASSALRGDRVGYEQYF
TGTGCCAGCAGCGCCCTTAGGGGAGACAGGGTTGGCTACGAGCAGTACTTC
>NA|TRBD1|TRBJ1-1|TRBV5-4
CASSADRISEAFF
TGTGCCAGCAGTGCGGACAGGATATCTGAAGCTTTCTTT
>NA|TRBD2|TRBJ2-7|TRBV5-8
CASSPTSAGGPYEQYF
TGTGCCAGCAGCCCCACCTCGGCGGGAGGGCCTTACGAGCAGTACTTC
>NA|NA|TRBJ1-1|TRBV7-9
CASSLYGGMNTEAFF
TGTGCCAGCAGCTTATATGGGGGGATGAACACTGAAGCTTTCTTT
>NA|NA|TRBJ1-4|TRBV18
CASSPLSGGGEKLFF
TGTGCCAGCTCACCCCTTTCAGGAGGAGGGGAAAAACTGTTTTTT
>NA|NA|TRBJ1-2|TRBV6-5
CASSYSGSGLMFGYTF
TGTGCCAGCAGTTACTCGGGGAGCGGGCTAATGTTTGGCTACACCTTC
>NA|TRBD1|TRBJ2-7|TRBV6-2/TRBV6-3
CASSKMTGGRNEQYF
TGTGCCAGCAGTAAAATGACAGGGGGGAGGAACGAGCAGTACTTC
>once|NA|TRBJ2-7|TRBV19
CARYPRQSPGEQYF
TGTGCCAGGTACCCGCGCCAAAGCCCGGGGGAGCAGTACTTC
>NA|NA|TRBJ2-7|TRBV7-6
CASGDNYEQYF
TGTGCCAGCGGGGACAACTACGAGCAGTACTTC
>NA|TRBD2|TRBJ2-7|TRBV7-2
CASSSALDWTSGIILEQYF
TGTGCCAGCAGCTCAGCCCTGGATTGGACTAGCGGGATAATCCTCGAGCAGTACTTC
>NA|TRBD1|TRBJ1-5|TRBV30
CAWSVDRGNQPQHF
TGTGCCTGGAGTGTGGACAGGGGAAATCAGCCCCAGCATTTT
>many|NA|TRBJ1-1|TRBV3-1/TRBV3-2
CASSQGPGMNTEAFF
TGTGCCAGCAGCCAAGGTCCAGGGATGAACACTGAAGCTTTCTTT
>NA|TRBD1|TRBJ1-5|TRBV5-4
CASSPGRGDNQPQHF
TGTGCCAGCAGCCCAGGCAGGGGGGACAATCAGCCCCAGCATTTT
>NA|NA|TRBJ1-6|TRBV6-5
CASSSRSSYNSPLHF
TGTGCCAGCAGTTCTCGGAGCTCCTATAATTCACCCCTCCACTTT
>NA|NA|TRBJ2-6|TRBV21-1
CASSDRNRSDSGANVLTF
TGTGCCAGCAGCGACAGAAATCGGAGTGACTCTGGGGCCAACGTCCTGACTTTC
>NA|NA|TRBJ1-3|TRBV5-1
CASSWREQGSGNTIYF
TGCGCCAGCAGCTGGCGTGAACAGGGTTCTGGAAACACCATATATTTT
>NA|NA|TRBJ1-5|TRBV12-3/TRBV12-4
CASSLTNRQPQHF
TGTGCCAGCAGTTTAACTAATAGGCAGCCCCAGCATTTT
>few|NA|TRBJ2-7|TRBV5-1
CASSKPRGINEQYF
TGCGCCAGCAGTAAACCCAGGGGCATCAACGAGCAGTACTTC
>NA|TRBD1|TRBJ1-2|TRBV19
CASNPTGTGDDYGYTF
TGTGCCAGTAACCCAACCGGGACAGGGGATGACTATGGCTACACCTTC